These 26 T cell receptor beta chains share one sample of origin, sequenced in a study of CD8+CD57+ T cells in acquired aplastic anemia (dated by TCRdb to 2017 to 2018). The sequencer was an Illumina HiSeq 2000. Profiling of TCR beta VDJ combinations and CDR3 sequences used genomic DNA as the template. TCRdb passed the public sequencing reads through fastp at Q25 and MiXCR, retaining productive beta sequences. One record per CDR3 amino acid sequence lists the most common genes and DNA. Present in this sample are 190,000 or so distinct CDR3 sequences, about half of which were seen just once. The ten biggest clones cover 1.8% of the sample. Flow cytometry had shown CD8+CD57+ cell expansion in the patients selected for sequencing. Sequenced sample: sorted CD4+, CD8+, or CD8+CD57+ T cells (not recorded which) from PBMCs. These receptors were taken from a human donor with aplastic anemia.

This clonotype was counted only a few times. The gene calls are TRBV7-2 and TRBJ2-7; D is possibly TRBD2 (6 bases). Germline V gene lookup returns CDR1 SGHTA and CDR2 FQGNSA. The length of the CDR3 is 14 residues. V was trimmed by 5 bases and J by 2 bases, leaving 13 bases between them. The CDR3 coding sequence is TGTGCCAGCAGCGTACTAGCCTTTACCTACGAGCAGTACTTC. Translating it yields CASSVLAFTYEQYF.

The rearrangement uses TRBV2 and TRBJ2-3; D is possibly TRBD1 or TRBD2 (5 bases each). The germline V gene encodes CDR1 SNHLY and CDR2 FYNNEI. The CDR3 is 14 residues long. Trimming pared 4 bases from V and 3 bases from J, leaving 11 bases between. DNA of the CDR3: TGTGCCAGCAGTGCAGGGAGTGGAACAGATACGCAGTATTTT. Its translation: CASSAGSGTDTQYF.

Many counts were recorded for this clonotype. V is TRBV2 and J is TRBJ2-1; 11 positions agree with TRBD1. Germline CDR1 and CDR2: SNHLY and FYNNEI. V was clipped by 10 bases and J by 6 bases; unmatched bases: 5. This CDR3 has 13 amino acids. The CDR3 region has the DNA TGTGCCACAGGGACAGGGGGTTCCAATGAGCAGTTCTTC. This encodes CATGTGGSNEQFF.

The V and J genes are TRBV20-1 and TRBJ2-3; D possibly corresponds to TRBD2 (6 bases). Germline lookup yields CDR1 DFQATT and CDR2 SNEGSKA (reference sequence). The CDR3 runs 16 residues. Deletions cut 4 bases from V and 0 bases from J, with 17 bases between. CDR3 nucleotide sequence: TGCAGTGCTACATCATTGGGGGGATCTAGCACAGATACGCAGTATTTT. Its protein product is CSATSLGGSSTDTQYF.

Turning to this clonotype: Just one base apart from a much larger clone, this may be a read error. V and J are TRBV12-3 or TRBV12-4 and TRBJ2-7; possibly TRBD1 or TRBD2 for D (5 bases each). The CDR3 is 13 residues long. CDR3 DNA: TGTGCCAGTTCCGGGGCGAGCTCCTACGAGCAGCACTTC. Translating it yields CASSGASSYEQHF.

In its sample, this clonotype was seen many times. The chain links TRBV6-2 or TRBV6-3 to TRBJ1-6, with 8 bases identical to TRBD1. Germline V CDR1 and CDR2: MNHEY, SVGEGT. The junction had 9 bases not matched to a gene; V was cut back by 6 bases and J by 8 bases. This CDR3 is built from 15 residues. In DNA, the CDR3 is TGTGCCAGCAGGAAGACAGGGGCAATGGATTCACCCCTCCACTTT. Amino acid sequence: CASRKTGAMDSPLHF.

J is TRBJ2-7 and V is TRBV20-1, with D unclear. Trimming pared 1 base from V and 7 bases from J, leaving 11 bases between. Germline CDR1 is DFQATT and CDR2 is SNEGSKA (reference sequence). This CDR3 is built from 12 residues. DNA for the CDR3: TGCAGTGCTAGAGTCCTCACTTGGGAGCAGTACTTC. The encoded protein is CSARVLTWEQYF.

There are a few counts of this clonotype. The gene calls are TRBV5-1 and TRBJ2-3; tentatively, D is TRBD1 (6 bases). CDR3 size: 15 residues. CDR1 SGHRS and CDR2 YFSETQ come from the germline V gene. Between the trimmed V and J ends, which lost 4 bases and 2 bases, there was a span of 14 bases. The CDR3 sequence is CASSPVGATTDTQYF. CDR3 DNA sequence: TGCGCCAGCAGCCCTGTGGGGGCAACCACAGATACGCAGTATTTT.

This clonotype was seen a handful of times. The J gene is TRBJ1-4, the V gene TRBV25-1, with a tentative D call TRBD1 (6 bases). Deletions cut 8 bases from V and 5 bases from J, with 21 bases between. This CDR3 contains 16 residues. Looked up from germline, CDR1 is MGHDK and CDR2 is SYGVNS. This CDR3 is CASSSGGRWGNEKLFF. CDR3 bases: TGTGCCAGCTCCTCGGGGGGCCGATGGGGGAATGAAAAACTGTTTTTT.

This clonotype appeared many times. The CDR3 reads CASRGNSYEQYF. The CDR3 DNA reads TGTGCCAGCAGAGGCAACTCCTACGAGCAGTACTTC. The chain employs TRBV2 and TRBJ2-7, with no clear D. This CDR3 contains 12 residues. V lost 6 bases to trimming and J lost 0 bases, with 6 bases between them. Germline-derived CDR1 and CDR2 are SNHLY and FYNNEI. Full variable domain (remainder filled in from reference TRBV2 and TRBJ2-7): EPEVTQTPSHQVTQMGQEVILRCVPISNHLYFYWYRQILGQKVEFLVSFYNNEISEKSEIFDDQFSVERPDGSNFTLKIRSTKLEDSAMYFCASRGNSYEQYFGPGTRLTVT.

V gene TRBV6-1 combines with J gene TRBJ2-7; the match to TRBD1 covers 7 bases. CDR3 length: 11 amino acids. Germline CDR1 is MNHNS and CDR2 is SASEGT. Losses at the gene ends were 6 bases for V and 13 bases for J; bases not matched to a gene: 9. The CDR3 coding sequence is TGTGCCAGCAGCCAAGAAGACAGGGCCTACTTC. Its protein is CASSQEDRAYF.

For the CDR3, the DNA is TGCGCCAGCAGCCCCGAAGGGCAGGGCACTCAGCCCCAGCATTTT. Amino acid sequence: CASSPEGQGTQPQHF. The chain is built from TRBV5-1 and TRBJ1-5, with TRBD1 as a possible D gene (5 bases). The CDR3 spans 15 residues. V lost 4 bases to trimming and J lost 6 bases, with 17 bases between them. Germline-derived CDR1 and CDR2 are SGHRS and YFSETQ. Filled out from reference TRBV5-1 and TRBJ1-5, the complete variable domain reads KAGVTQTPRYLIKTRGQQVTLSCSPISGHRSVSWYQQTPGQGLQFLFEYFSETQRNKGNFPGRFSGRQFSNSRSEMNVSTLELGDSALYLCASSPEGQGTQPQHFGDGTRLSIL.

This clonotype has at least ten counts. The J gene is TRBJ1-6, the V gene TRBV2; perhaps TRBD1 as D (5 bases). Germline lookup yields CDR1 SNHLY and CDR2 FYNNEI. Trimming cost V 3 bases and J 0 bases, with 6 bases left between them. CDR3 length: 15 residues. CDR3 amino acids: CASSEGDSYNSPLHF. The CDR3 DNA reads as TGTGCCAGCAGTGAGGGGGACTCCTATAATTCACCCCTCCACTTT.

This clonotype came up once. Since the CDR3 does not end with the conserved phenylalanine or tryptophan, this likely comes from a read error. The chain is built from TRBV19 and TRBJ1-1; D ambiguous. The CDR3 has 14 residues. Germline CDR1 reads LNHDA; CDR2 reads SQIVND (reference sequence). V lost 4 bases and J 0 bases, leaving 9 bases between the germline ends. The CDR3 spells CASSSTTMNTEAFL. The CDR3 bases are TGTGCCAGTAGTAGCACGACCATGAACACTGAAGCTTTCCTT.

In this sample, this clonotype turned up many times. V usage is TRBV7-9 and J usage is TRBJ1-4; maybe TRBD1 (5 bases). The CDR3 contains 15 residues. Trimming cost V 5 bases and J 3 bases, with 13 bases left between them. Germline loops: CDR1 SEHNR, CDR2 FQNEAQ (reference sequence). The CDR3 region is CASSPTGLSNEKLFF. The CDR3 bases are TGTGCCAGCAGCCCGACGGGGCTTTCTAATGAAAAACTGTTTTTT.

The CDR3 sequence: CSASPSPYGYTF. The DNA for the CDR3 is TGCAGTGCTAGTCCGTCGCCCTATGGCTACACCTTC. J is TRBJ1-2 and V is TRBV20-1; no clear D gene. Trimming shortened V by 3 bases and J by 4 bases, and 9 bases separated the two germline ends. The CDR3 spans 12 residues. Germline V gene data show CDR1 as DFQATT and CDR2 as SNEGSKA (reference sequence).

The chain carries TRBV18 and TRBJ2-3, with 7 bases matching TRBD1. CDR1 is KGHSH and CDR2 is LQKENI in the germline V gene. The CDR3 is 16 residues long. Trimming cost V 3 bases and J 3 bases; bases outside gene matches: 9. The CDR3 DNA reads TGTGCCAGCTCACCCAACAGGGGTCGGGGAACAGATACGCAGTATTTT. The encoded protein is CASSPNRGRGTDTQYF.

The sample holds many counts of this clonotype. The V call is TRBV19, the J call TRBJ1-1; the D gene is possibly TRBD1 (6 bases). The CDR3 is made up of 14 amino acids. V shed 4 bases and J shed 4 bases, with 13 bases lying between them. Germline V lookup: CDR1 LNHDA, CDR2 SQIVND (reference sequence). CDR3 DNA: TGTGCCAGTAGTACGAAACAGGGTTCCACTGAAGCTTTCTTT. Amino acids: CASSTKQGSTEAFF.

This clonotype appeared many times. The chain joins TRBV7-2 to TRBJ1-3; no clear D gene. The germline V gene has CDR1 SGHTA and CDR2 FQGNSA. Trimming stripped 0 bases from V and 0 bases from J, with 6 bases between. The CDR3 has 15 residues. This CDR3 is CASSLASLSGNTIYF. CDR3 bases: TGTGCCAGCAGCTTAGCGTCCCTCTCTGGAAACACCATATATTTT.

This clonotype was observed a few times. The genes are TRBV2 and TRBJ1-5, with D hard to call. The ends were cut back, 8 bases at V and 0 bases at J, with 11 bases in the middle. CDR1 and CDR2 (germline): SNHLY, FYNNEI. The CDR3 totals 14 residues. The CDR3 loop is CASRTALSNQPQHF. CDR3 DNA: TGTGCCAGCCGGACGGCACTTAGCAATCAGCCCCAGCATTTT.

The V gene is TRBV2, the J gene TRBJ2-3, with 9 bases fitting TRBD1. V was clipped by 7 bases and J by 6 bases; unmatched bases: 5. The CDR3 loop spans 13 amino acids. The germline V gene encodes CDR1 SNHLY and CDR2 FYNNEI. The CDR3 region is CASKSTGGDTQYF. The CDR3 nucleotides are TGTGCCAGCAAATCGACAGGGGGGGATACGCAGTATTTT.

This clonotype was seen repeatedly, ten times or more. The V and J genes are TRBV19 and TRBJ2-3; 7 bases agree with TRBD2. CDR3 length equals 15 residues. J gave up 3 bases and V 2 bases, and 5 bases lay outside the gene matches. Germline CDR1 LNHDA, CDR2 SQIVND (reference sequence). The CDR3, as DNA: TGTGCCAGTAGTATAAAGCGGGGCGGGACAGATACGCAGTATTTT. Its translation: CASSIKRGGTDTQYF.

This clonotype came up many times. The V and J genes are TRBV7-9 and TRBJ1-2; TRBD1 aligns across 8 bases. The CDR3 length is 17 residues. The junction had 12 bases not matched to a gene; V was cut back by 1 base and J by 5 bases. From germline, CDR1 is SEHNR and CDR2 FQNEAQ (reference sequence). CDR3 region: CASSLDRGFSSTYGYTF. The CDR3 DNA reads TGTGCCAGCAGCTTAGACAGGGGGTTCTCCTCCACTTATGGCTACACCTTC.

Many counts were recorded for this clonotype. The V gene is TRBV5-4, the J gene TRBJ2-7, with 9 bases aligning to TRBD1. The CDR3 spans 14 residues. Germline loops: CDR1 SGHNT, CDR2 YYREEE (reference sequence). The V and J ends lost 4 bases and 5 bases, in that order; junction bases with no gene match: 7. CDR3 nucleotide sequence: TGTGCCAGCAGCCCTGGGACAGGGAGAGACGAGCAGTACTTC. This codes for CASSPGTGRDEQYF.

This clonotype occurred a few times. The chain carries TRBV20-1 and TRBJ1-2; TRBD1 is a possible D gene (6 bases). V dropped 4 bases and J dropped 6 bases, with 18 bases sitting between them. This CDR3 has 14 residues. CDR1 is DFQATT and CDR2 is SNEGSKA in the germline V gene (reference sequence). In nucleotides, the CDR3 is TGCAGTGCTACAATGTCCGGGACATCTAATGGCTACACCTTC. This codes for CSATMSGTSNGYTF.

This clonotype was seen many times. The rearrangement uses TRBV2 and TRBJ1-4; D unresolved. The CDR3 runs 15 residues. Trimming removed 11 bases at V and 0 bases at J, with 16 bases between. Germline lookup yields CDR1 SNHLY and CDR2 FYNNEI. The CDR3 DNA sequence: TGTGCCTCCTTAAGGACGGACGCAACTAATGAAAAACTGTTTTTT. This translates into CASLRTDATNEKLFF.